The TCR beta chain described here comes from a study of molecular identifiers for immune sequencing clone quantification. TCRdb reprocessed the PCR reads with MiXCR, giving one entry per CDR3 protein. The table records 550,000 to 750,000 distinct CDR3 sequences, 15% to 20% of them present only once. This CDR3 has 13 residues. V was pared by 6 bases and J by 3 bases, with 11 bases between. Germline values: CDR1 SQVTM, CDR2 ANQGSEA. This clonotype was seen repeatedly, ten times or more. The sequence came from a human donor in good health. Some libraries in this study had Jurkat cell RNA spiked in. The rearrangement joins TRBV29-1 to TRBJ1-4, with a tentative D call TRBD1 (5 bases). Sequencing input: naive CD8+ T cells from blood, with Jurkat cell RNA spiked in. Subset given: FACS-sorted CD8+CD4-CCR7+CD45RA+ naive T cells. The CDR3 DNA reads TGCAGCGTCGAACCCAGGGCTAATGAAAAACTGTTTTTT. This gives the protein CSVEPRANEKLFF.